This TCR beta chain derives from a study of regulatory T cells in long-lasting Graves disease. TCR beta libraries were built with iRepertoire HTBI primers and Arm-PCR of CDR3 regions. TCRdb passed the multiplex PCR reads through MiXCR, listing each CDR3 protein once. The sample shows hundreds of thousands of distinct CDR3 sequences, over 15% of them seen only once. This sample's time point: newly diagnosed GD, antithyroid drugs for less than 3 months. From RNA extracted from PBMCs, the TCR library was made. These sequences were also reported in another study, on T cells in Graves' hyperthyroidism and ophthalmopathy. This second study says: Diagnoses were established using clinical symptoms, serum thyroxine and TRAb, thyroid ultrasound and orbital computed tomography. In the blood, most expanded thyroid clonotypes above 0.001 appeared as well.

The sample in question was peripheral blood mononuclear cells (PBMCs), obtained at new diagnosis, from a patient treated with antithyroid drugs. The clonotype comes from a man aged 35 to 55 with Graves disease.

CDR3 bases: TGTGCCAGCAGTGCCAGGGGGAAGGGGGATAATTCACCCCTCCACTTT. Encoded protein: CASSARGKGDNSPLHF. The rearrangement links TRBV25-1 to TRBJ1-6; 7 bases line up with TRBD1. Per the germline V gene, CDR1 is MGHDK and CDR2 is SYGVNS. The CDR3 runs 16 residues. V dropped 4 bases and J dropped 5; count of bases not matched to a gene: 8.